This entry lists 17 T cell receptor beta chains sequenced from one sample in a study of T cell repertoires in cytomegalovirus infection. TCRdb recomputed calls from the reads with MiXCR, one row per CDR3 protein. Found here are nearly 700,000 distinct CDR3 sequences, around a third of them singletons; the top ten hold about 20%. No antigens are known for them. This sample comprised cultured PBMCs, obtained from culture after CMV antigen stimulation. The receptors derive from a human donor in good health (CMV status not recorded). Some clones in this sample may be carry-over from other donors' samples.

This clonotype was seen ten or more times. The chain uses TRBV7-2 and TRBJ1-2, with D unclear. Deletions cut 0 bases from V and 8 bases from J, with 10 bases between. CDR1 and CDR2 (germline): SGHTA, FQGNSA. The CDR3 sequence is 13 residues long. This chain's CDR3 is CASSLAGGWGYTF. CDR3 coding DNA: TGTGCCAGCAGCTTAGCGGGTGGTTGGGGCTACACCTTC. Variable domain in full (rest from reference TRBV7-2 and TRBJ1-2): GAGVSQSPSNKVTEKGKDVELRCDPISGHTALYWYRQSLGQGLEFLIYFQGNSAPDKSGLPSDRFSAERTGGSVSTLTIQRTQQEDSAVYLCASSLAGGWGYTFGSGTRLTVV.

The CDR3 DNA is TGTGCCAGCAGTGACTCCGCGGCCGGGGAGCTGTTTTTT. Its translation: CASSDSAAGELFF. V usage is TRBV6-4 and J usage is TRBJ2-2; D is uncertain. The CDR3 length is 13 residues. V lost 0 bases, J lost 6 bases, and 5 bases lay in between. Germline V gene sequence: CDR1 MRHNA, CDR2 SNTAGT.

The chain uses TRBV6-2 or TRBV6-3 and TRBJ2-1; 9 positions match TRBD1. V gave up 0 bases and J gave up 15 bases; unmatched junction bases: 12. The germline V gene encodes CDR1 MNHEY and CDR2 SVGEGT. The CDR3 consists of 15 residues. CDR3: CASSYSTGGRPETFF. The CDR3 nucleotides read TGTGCCAGCAGTTACTCGACAGGGGGAAGGCCGGAGACGTTCTTC.

The chain combines TRBV20-1 with TRBJ2-3, with D maybe TRBD2 (5 bases). The CDR3 contains 11 residues. Germline V gene sequence: CDR1 DFQATT, CDR2 SNEGSKA (reference sequence). The germline V and J ends were trimmed by 6 bases and 10 bases, with 14 bases remaining between them. The chain's CDR3 is CSARTGEAQYF. CDR3 DNA: TGCAGTGCCAGGACTGGTGAGGCGCAGTATTTT.

This chain connects TRBV6-2 or TRBV6-3 to TRBJ1-1; unclear D gene. The V and J ends lost 5 bases and 1 base respectively, with 8 bases between them. Germline CDR1 and CDR2: MNHEY and SVGEGT. This CDR3 comprises 13 residues. CDR3 DNA: TGTGCCAGCAGTCGCCCGTCGAACACTGAAGCTTTCTTT. Its translation is CASSRPSNTEAFF.

The rearrangement links TRBV10-3 to TRBJ2-5; 9 bases are a match to TRBD2. CDR1 and CDR2 (germline): ENHRY, SYGVKD. The CDR3 runs to 14 residues. V gave up 11 bases and J gave up 2 bases; unmatched junction bases: 9. The CDR3 coding sequence is TGTGCCTCAAAAAGACTAGCGGAACAAGAGACCCAGTACTTC. This sequence encodes CASKRLAEQETQYF.

The rearrangement links TRBV7-4 to TRBJ2-1; perhaps TRBD1 as D (6 bases). Germline-derived CDR1 and CDR2 are SGHVT and SQSDAQ. The CDR3 has 15 residues. V was shortened by 1 base and J by 6 bases, with 13 bases between the two germline ends. The CDR3 DNA sequence: TGTGCCAGCAGCTTAGTTACAGGGATTCGCAATGAGCAGTTCTTC. It specifies CASSLVTGIRNEQFF.

In this sample, this clonotype turned up once. The chain couples TRBV2 to TRBJ1-2; perhaps TRBD1 as D (5 bases). Trimming took off 8 bases at V and 5 bases at J, with 15 bases between the two ends. The CDR3 loop spans 13 amino acids. Looked up from germline, CDR1 is SNHLY and CDR2 is FYNNEI. CDR3 DNA sequence: TGTGCCAGCTGGGGCCTCCGCGTATATGGCTACACCTTC. Encoded protein: CASWGLRVYGYTF.

This chain uses TRBV9 with TRBJ2-6; the D is unclear. The germline CDR1 and CDR2 sequences are SGDLS and YYNGEE. This CDR3 is 14 amino acids long. V was cut by 2 bases and J by 2 bases, with 5 bases left in between. For the CDR3, the DNA is TGTGCCAGCAGCGTTCTCCCTGGGGCCAACGTCCTGACTTTC. Its translation: CASSVLPGANVLTF.

The table lists this clonotype with many counts. The chain combines TRBV7-8 with TRBJ1-4, with a tentative D call TRBD1 (5 bases). The CDR3 loop spans 15 amino acids. CDR1 is SGHVS and CDR2 is FQNEAQ in the germline V gene. V was cut by 4 bases and J by 3 bases, with 12 bases left in between. The CDR3 loop reads CASSYPRAANEKLFF. CDR3 nucleotide sequence: TGTGCCAGCAGCTACCCCAGGGCGGCTAATGAAAAACTGTTTTTT.

This clonotype was counted ten times or more. J is TRBJ1-1 and V is TRBV7-9; maybe TRBD1 (5 bases). The CDR3 is 14 amino acids. Germline V gene lookup returns CDR1 SEHNR and CDR2 FQNEAQ (reference sequence). The ends were cut back, 5 bases at V and 0 bases at J, with 10 bases in the middle. As DNA, the CDR3 is TGTGCCAGCAGCAATCGACAGTTGAACACTGAAGCTTTCTTT. It translates to CASSNRQLNTEAFF. Full variable domain (missing parts from reference TRBV7-9 and TRBJ1-1): DTGVSQNPRHKITKRGQNVTFRCDPISEHNRLYWYRQTLGQGPEFLTYFQNEAQLEKSRLLSDRFSAERPKGSFSTLEIQRTEQGDSAMYLCASSNRQLNTEAFFGQGTRLTVV.

This clonotype has a handful of counts. Written as DNA, the CDR3 is TGTGCCAGCAGTTTTAGGCACACAGATACGCAGTATTTT. It is translated as CASSFRHTDTQYF. V is TRBV12-3 or TRBV12-4 and J is TRBJ2-3; no reliable D call. V was pared by 3 bases and J by 2 bases, with 6 bases between. CDR3 length: 13 amino acids.

The chain uses TRBV6-5 and TRBJ2-1, with D possibly TRBD2 on 6 matching bases. V lost 2 bases, J lost 6 bases, and 11 bases lay in between. CDR1 is MNHEY, CDR2 SVGAGI, per germline. This CDR3 region has 14 residues. The CDR3: CASSYGAGSNEQFF. In DNA, the CDR3 is TGTGCCAGCAGTTACGGGGCGGGAAGCAATGAGCAGTTCTTC.

The rearrangement joins TRBV27 to TRBJ1-5; D call uncertain. This CDR3 contains 13 residues. The V end lost 5 bases, the J end lost 7 bases, and 12 bases lay between the germline ends. Germline V CDR1 and CDR2: MNHEY, SMNVEV (reference sequence). CDR3 region: CASSPRIGQPQHF. CDR3 bases: TGTGCCAGCAGTCCTCGTATCGGGCAGCCCCAGCATTTT.

This rearrangement joins TRBV7-4 to TRBJ1-5; D ambiguous. The CDR3 runs to 14 residues. CDR1 is SGHVT and CDR2 is SQSDAQ in the germline V gene. Trimming cost V 2 bases and J 6 bases, with 11 bases left between them. In DNA form, the CDR3 reads TGTGCCAGCAGCTTATCCCAGCCCGGTCAGCCCCAGCATTTT. Translated, it gives CASSLSQPGQPQHF.

The chain links TRBV7-8 to TRBJ2-5; 11 bases are shared with TRBD2. The germline CDR1 and CDR2 sequences are SGHVS and FQNEAQ. V was clipped by 4 bases and J by 2 bases; unmatched bases: 9. CDR3 length equals 17 residues. Here the CDR3 DNA reads TGTGCCAGCAGCTCGAGGCTTAGCGGGAGGGTTCAAGAGACCCAGTACTTC. It codes for CASSSRLSGRVQETQYF.

The genes are TRBV7-2 and TRBJ2-1, with 8 bases lining up with TRBD2. The CDR3 loop spans 14 amino acids. The germline V gene has CDR1 SGHTA and CDR2 FQGNSA. V lost 5 bases, J lost 6 bases, and 6 bases stayed unmatched. DNA of the CDR3: TGTGCCAGCAGCAAGTCTAGCGGGCTCAATGAGCAGTTCTTC. Its protein product is CASSKSSGLNEQFF.